This T cell receptor beta chain was sequenced in a study of blood T cells in healthy people across ages (dated by TCRdb to between 2015 and 2017). Some background on the complete study: In model experiments, template switching captured about one uniquely barcoded TCR beta cDNA molecule for every two T cells. Donors of different ages were randomly distributed across sequencing lanes to avoid experimental bias. The donors were split into four age groups: young (average around 17 years), middle-aged (nearly 40), aged (more than 60) and long-lived (about 82). Two additional independent replicas of 1 million unique cDNA reads from the same blood draw were analyzed for two donors (one aged 18 to 29 and one aged 80 or older). The study measured age-related changes in TCR beta repertoire diversity using deep sequencing normalized with unique cDNA molecular identifiers.

V is pared back by 5 bases and J by 7 bases, with 14 bases lying between the germline termini. The CDR3 spans 14 residues, from the cysteine through the phenylalanine. This entry keeps only the CDR3 DNA: 42 bases, framed from base 1. The CDR1 and CDR2 encoded by the germline V gene are SGHTA and FQGNSA. The approximately 39 donors, aged about 6 to 100 years, were systemically healthy Caucasian individuals from Russia. Around 9.7 milliliters of peripheral blood were collected from each donor into EDTA-treated Vacutainer tubes. Ficoll-Paque density-gradient centrifugation was used to isolate PBMCs, with at least 6 million obtained per sample. Total RNA was extracted from PBMCs with Trizol reagent, with at least 6 micrograms obtained per sample. The percentages of naive CD45RAhigh/CD27high T cells were determined by flow cytometry on a PBMC aliquot from every donor. Study-wide conclusions, independent of this receptor: Estimates of total diversity based on one million sequenced T cells were regarded as lower bounds and as underestimates. The percentage of naive T cells measured by flow cytometry correlated strongly with observed TCR beta diversity. As age increased, observed TCR beta diversity per million T cells dropped in a roughly linear way, and a significant reduction was already evident by age about 40. Because donor CMV infection status was unknown, age-related changes in expanded clonotypes were potentially confounded. Compared with the aged group, more naive CD4+ T cells, fewer expanded clones and increased TCR diversity were shown by the long-lived group, suggesting age selection. Since profiling was done on bulk unsorted PBMCs, naive and antigen-experienced compartments could not be conclusively compared.

About this clonotype: Its antigen remains unidentified. Per-nucleotide qualities are absent, and no much larger clonotype sits a single base away.

The library was prepared using 5' RACE. TCRdb names Illumina HiSeq 2500 as the instrument used. A second about 7 to 11 cycle PCR used a sample-barcoded 5' primer and a J-beta primer mix. A unique molecular identifier was introduced onto each TCR beta cDNA molecule by a template-switch 5' adaptor carrying 12 random nucleotides. At least 2.5 million CDR3-containing paired-end reads were obtained from each sample. First-strand cDNA was synthesized from all RNA with the Mint cDNA synthesis kit, primed by a TRBC-specific oligonucleotide. All cDNA was treated with uracil-DNA glycosylase and then went through a first 18-cycle PCR with the universal primers M1SS and BC2_uni_R. Concerning the study's data processing: Each sample was normalized by randomly selecting 1 million high-quality reads, each carrying a distinct molecular identifier. Instead of being binned into consensus sequences, reads with shared molecular identifiers were discarded. CDR3 identification, clonotype clustering and error correction used MiTCR with a Q25 quality threshold and the strictest error-elimination algorithm. A nonparametric unseen species model with Euler transformation was used to estimate lower-bound total TCR beta diversity. TCRdb reworked the public reads: Q25 trimming with fastp, MiXCR clone assembly, productive beta chains retained. Every distinct CDR3 protein forms one entry, paired with its most common genes and DNA. The authors' filters were not applied to this entry. For this sample the table gives roughly 2 million distinct CDR3 sequences, of which about 50% were detected only once. The top ten clones comprise approximately 2.1% of the sample.

The sequence was collected from a woman in her 40s in good health. The sequencing input was blood. This sequence uses TRBV7-2 and TRBJ1-4; the D gene is unclear. The sequence in DNA is TGTGCCAGCAGCCCCGGTGGAGGGTTTGAAAAACTGTTTTTT. Translation gives CASSPGGGFEKLFF.